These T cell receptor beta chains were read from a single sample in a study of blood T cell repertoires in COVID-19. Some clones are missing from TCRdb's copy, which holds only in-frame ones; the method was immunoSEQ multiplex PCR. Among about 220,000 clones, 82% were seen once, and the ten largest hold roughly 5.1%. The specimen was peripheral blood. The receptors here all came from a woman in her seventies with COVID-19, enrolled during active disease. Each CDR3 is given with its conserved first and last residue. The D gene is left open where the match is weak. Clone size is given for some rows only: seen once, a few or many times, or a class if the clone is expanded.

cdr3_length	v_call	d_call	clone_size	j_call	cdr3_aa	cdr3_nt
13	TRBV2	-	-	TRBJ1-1	CASSQQENTEAFF	TGTGCCAGCAGTCAACAGGAGAACACTGAAGCTTTCTTT
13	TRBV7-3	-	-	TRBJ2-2	CASSQDIGGELFF	TGTGCCAGCAGCCAAGACATTGGCGGGGAGCTGTTTTTT
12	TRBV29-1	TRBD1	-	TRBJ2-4	CSVGQGLAIQYF	TGCAGCGTAGGACAGGGGCTAGCCATTCAGTACTTC
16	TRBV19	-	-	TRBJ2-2	CASSSDRWANTGELFF	TGTGCCAGTTCCTCCGACAGGTGGGCGAACACCGGGGAGCTGTTTTTT
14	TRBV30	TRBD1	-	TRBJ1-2	CAWVIGQGISGYTF	TGTGCCTGGGTGATTGGACAGGGTATAAGCGGCTACACCTTC
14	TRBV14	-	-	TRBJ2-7	CASSVQGAPYEQYF	TGTGCCAGCAGCGTACAGGGTGCCCCCTACGAGCAGTACTTC
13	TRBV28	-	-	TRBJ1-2	CASQREAGQGYTF	TGTGCCTCCCAAAGGGAAGCAGGGCAGGGCTACACCTTC
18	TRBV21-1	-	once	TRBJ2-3	CASSIPFVLDRGTDTQYF	TGTGCCAGCAGCATACCCTTTGTCCTGGACAGGGGCACAGATACGCAGTATTTT
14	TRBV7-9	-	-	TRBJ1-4	CASSFMGLTEKLFF	TGTGCCAGCAGCTTTATGGGGCTAACTGAAAAACTGTTTTTT
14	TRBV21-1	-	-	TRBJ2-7	CASTVTANTYEQYF	TGTGCCAGCACTGTTACAGCAAACACCTACGAGCAGTACTTC
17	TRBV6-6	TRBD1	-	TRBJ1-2	CASSLVPPRTGGYGYTF	TGTGCCAGCAGTCTCGTGCCCCCCCGGACAGGGGGATATGGCTACACCTTC
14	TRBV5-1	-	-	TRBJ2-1	CASSLGGSYNEQFF	TGCGCCAGCAGCTTGGGAGGGAGTTACAATGAGCAGTTCTTC
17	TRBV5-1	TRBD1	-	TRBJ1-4	CASSFIGQGITNEKLFF	TGCGCCAGCAGCTTCATCGGACAGGGTATAACTAATGAAAAACTGTTTTTT
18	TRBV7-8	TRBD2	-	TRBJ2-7	CASSLTPLASGRAYEQYF	TGTGCCAGCAGCTTAACCCCCCTGGCTAGCGGGAGGGCCTACGAGCAGTACTTC
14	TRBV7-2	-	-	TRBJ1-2	CASSLEQLNYGYTF	TGTGCCAGCAGCTTGGAGCAGCTTAACTATGGCTACACCTTC
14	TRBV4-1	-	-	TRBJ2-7	CASSQEDTPYEQYF	TGCGCCAGCAGCCAAGAGGACACCCCCTACGAGCAGTACTTC
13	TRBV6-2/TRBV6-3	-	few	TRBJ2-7	CASSYSMANEQYF	TGTGCCAGCAGTTACTCGATGGCCAACGAGCAGTACTTC
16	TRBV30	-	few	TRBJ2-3	CAWSVRGSAGTDTQYF	TGTGCCTGGAGTGTACGAGGTAGCGCTGGCACAGATACGCAGTATTTT
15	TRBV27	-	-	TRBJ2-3	CASTTQARGGDTQYF	TGTGCCAGCACCACCCAAGCCCGAGGGGGTGATACGCAGTATTTT
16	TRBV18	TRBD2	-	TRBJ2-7	CASSPPSSGRMHEQYF	TGTGCCAGCTCACCACCATCTAGCGGGAGGATGCACGAGCAGTACTTC
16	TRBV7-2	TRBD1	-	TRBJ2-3	CASSLAGQSGQGTQYF	TGTGCCAGCAGCTTGGCCGGTCAGTCAGGACAGGGTACGCAGTATTTT
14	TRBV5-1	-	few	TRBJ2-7	CASSFYTSSYEQYF	TGCGCCAGCAGCTTTTACACATCTTCCTACGAGCAGTACTTC
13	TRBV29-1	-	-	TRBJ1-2	CSVVSDRFYGYTF	TGCAGCGTTGTAAGTGACAGATTCTATGGCTACACCTTC
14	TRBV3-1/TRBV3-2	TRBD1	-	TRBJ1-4	CASSLGTGGEKLFF	TGTGCCAGCAGCCTCGGGACAGGGGGCGAAAAACTGTTTTTT
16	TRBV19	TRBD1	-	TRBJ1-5	CASSQGAPYSNQPQHF	TGTGCCAGTAGTCAGGGGGCCCCCTATAGCAATCAGCCCCAGCATTTT
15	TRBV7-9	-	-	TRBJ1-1	CTSSLLPGGTFEAFF	TGTACCAGCAGCCTACTACCTGGGGGGACTTTTGAAGCTTTCTTT
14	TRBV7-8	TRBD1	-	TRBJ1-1	CASSRGGQGTEAFF	TGTGCCAGCAGCCGAGGGGGCCAAGGGACTGAAGCTTTCTTT
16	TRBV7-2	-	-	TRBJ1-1	CASSPHSRVRSTEAFF	TGTGCCAGCAGCCCACACTCGAGGGTGCGGAGCACTGAAGCTTTCTTT
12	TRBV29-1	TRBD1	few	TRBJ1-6	CSARQGNSPLHF	TGCAGCGCCAGACAGGGAAATTCACCCCTCCACTTT
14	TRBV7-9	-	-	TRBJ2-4	CASSPGLAKNIQYF	TGTGCCAGCAGCCCTGGGCTGGCCAAAAACATTCAGTACTTC
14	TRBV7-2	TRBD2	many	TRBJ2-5	CASRLAGASETQYF	TGTGCCAGCAGACTAGCGGGAGCGAGTGAGACCCAGTACTTC
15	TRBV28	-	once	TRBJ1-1	CASRWGGRSYTEAFF	TGTGCCAGCCGTTGGGGAGGACGGTCCTACACTGAAGCTTTCTTT
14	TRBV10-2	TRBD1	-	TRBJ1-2	CASAWDRGNYGYTF	TGCGCCAGCGCGTGGGACAGGGGGAACTATGGCTACACCTTC
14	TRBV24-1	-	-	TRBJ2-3	CATSGSQGPDTQYF	TGTGCCACCAGTGGGTCACAGGGCCCAGATACGCAGTATTTT
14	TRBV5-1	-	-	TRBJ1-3	CASSEGGSGNTIYF	TGCGCCAGCAGTGAGGGAGGCTCTGGAAACACCATATATTTT
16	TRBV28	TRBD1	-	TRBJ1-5	CASLTVTGGSNQPQHF	TGTGCCAGCTTAACAGTGACAGGGGGCAGCAATCAGCCCCAGCATTTT
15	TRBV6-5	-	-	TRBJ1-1	CASSSSPRSNTEAFF	TGTGCCAGCAGTTCTTCCCCTCGGTCGAACACTGAAGCTTTCTTT
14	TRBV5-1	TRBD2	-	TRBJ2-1	CASSSGTRTNEQFF	TGCGCCAGCAGCTCCGGGACTAGAACCAATGAGCAGTTCTTC
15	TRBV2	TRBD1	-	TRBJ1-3	CASSGDRVRGNTIYF	TGTGCCAGCAGTGGGGACAGGGTACGAGGAAACACCATATATTTT
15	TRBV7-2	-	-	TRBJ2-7	CASSSITNRPYEQYF	TGTGCCAGCAGCTCGATCACTAACAGGCCCTACGAGCAGTACTTC
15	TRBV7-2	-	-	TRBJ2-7	CASSLASLAKVEQYF	TGTGCCAGCAGCTTAGCGAGCCTAGCCAAGGTCGAGCAGTACTTC
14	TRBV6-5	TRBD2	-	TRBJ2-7	CASSLGTSVYEQYF	TGTGCCAGCAGCCTCGGGACTAGCGTCTACGAGCAGTACTTC
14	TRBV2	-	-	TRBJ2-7	CASRVDPSSYEQYF	TGTGCCAGCAGGGTCGACCCTAGCTCCTACGAGCAGTACTTC
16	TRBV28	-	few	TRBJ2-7	CASSPLTLAITYEQYF	TGTGCCAGCAGCCCCTTAACCTTAGCGATCACCTACGAGCAGTACTTC
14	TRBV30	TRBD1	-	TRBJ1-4	CAWRDRGRGEKLFF	TGTGCCTGGCGGGACAGGGGGAGGGGGGAAAAACTGTTTTTT
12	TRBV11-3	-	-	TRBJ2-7	CASSQGPTEQYF	TGTGCCAGCAGCCAGGGCCCAACCGAGCAGTACTTC
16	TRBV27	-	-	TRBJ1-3	CASSPPRQGIFHTIYF	TGTGCCAGCAGTCCACCTCGGCAGGGTATTTTTCACACCATATATTTT